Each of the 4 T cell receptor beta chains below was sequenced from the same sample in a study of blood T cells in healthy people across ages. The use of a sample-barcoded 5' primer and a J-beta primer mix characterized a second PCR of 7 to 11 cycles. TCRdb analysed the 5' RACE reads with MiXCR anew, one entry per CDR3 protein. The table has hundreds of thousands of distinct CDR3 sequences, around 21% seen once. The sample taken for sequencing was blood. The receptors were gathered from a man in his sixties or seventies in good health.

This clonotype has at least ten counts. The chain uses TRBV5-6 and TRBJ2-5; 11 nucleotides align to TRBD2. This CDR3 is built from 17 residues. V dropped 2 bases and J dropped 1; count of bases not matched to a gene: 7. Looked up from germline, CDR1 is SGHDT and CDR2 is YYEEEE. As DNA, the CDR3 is TGTGCCAGCAGCTTTCTAGCGGGAGGTGCAGGCCAAGAGACCCAGTACTTC. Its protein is CASSFLAGGAGQETQYF.

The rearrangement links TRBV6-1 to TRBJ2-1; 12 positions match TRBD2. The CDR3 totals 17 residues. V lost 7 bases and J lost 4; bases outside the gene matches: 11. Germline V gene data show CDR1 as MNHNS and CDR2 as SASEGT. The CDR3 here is CASKGLEGLAGYNEQFF. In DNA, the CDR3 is TGTGCCAGCAAGGGCCTGGAGGGACTAGCGGGTTACAATGAGCAGTTCTTC.

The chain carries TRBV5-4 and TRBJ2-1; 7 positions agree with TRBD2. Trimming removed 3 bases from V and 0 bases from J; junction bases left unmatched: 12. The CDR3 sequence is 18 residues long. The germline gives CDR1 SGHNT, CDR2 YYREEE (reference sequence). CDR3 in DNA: TGTGCCAGCAGCTCCCCCACCGGGTGGACTAGCTCCTACAATGAGCAGTTCTTC. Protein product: CASSSPTGWTSSYNEQFF.

The CDR3 loop reads CASEKDTRTGELFF. CDR3 nucleotides: TGTGCCAGCGAAAAGGACACCCGCACCGGGGAGCTGTTTTTT. The chain employs TRBV9 and TRBJ2-2; D is possibly TRBD1 (5 bases). Germline CDR1 and CDR2: SGDLS and YYNGEE. V lost 7 bases to trimming and J lost 4 bases, with 14 bases between them. CDR3 length: 14 residues. Together with reference TRBV9 and TRBJ2-2, the CDR3 gives the full variable domain: DSGVTQTPKHLITATGQRVTLRCSPRSGDLSVYWYQQSLDQGLQFLIQYYNGEERAKGNILERFSAQQFPDLHSELNLSSLELGDSALYFCASEKDTRTGELFFGEGSRLTVL.